Listed below are T cell receptor beta chains from one sample, sequenced in a study of T cells in tuberculosis. The method was immunoSEQ multiplex PCR; TCRdb's version includes in-frame clones alone and lacks a portion of them. This sample has 20,000 to 25,000 clones, with 95% to 96% found just once. The sequenced material came from PBMCs. The origin of the receptors is a donor aged 10-29 years with latent tuberculosis or without tuberculosis infection. The CDR3 runs from the conserved cysteine through the conserved F or W. The order of the fields is CDR3 protein, CDR3 DNA, V gene, D gene, clone size, J gene. The D gene is left open where the match is weak. Clone sizes are given selectively: once, few, many, or a class where the clone is expanded.

CASSFGLEETQYF,TGCGCCAGCAGCTTTGGACTGGAAGAGACCCAGTACTTC,TRBV5-1,-,-,TRBJ2-5
CASSGPALNTEAFF,TGTGCCAGCAGTGGGCCCGCCCTGAACACTGAAGCTTTCTTT,TRBV2,-,-,TRBJ1-1
CASSVNTGARGYTF,TGTGCCAGCAGCGTTAATACAGGGGCCCGGGGCTACACCTTC,TRBV9,TRBD1,-,TRBJ1-2
CASKGDRGQKDTQYF,TGTGCCAGCAAGGGGGACAGGGGGCAAAAAGATACGCAGTATTTT,TRBV2,TRBD1,-,TRBJ2-3
CASSPMPGSSGNTIYF,TGTGCCAGCAGCCCCATGCCGGGGAGCTCTGGAAACACCATATATTTT,TRBV5-5,-,few,TRBJ1-3
CASSQSSSGGATDTQYF,TGCGCCAGCAGCCAATCAAGTAGCGGGGGGGCCACAGATACGCAGTATTTT,TRBV4-1,TRBD2,-,TRBJ2-3
CASSGTGAGGYTF,TGTGCCAGTAGTGGGACAGGGGCCGGTGGCTACACCTTC,TRBV19,TRBD1,-,TRBJ1-2
CASSLDRVGFEQYF,TGCGCCAGCAGCTTAGACAGGGTGGGGTTCGAGCAGTACTTC,TRBV5-1,TRBD1,-,TRBJ2-7
CASSLAYGNQPQHF,TGTGCCAGCAGCTTAGCGTATGGCAATCAGCCCCAGCATTTT,TRBV7-6,-,-,TRBJ1-5
CASSLLAPRELFF,TGTGCCAGCAGCCTCTTAGCGCCTCGGGAGCTGTTTTTT,TRBV7-2,-,-,TRBJ2-2
CATSREDGRGKLFF,TGTGCCACCAGCAGAGAGGACGGGAGGGGAAAACTGTTTTTT,TRBV15,-,-,TRBJ1-4
CASSGLAGSKNIQYF,TGTGCCAGCAGCGGACTAGCGGGGTCTAAAAACATTCAGTACTTC,TRBV2,TRBD2,once,TRBJ2-4
CASSLTRRGGGETQYF,TGTGCCAGCAGCTTGACAAGGCGGGGGGGCGGTGAGACCCAGTACTTC,TRBV7-2,TRBD2,once,TRBJ2-5
CASRGDRGGRQYF,TGCGCCAGCAGAGGAGACAGGGGGGGAAGGCAGTACTTC,TRBV10-1,TRBD1,-,TRBJ2-7
CASSPRESNQPQHF,TGTGCCAGCTCACCACGGGAGAGCAATCAGCCCCAGCATTTT,TRBV18,-,few,TRBJ1-5
CASQGAGQPQHF,TGTGCCAGCCAGGGGGCAGGTCAGCCCCAGCATTTT,TRBV6-5,TRBD1,-,TRBJ1-5
CASSSPGSGGELFF,TGTGCCAGCAGCTCCCCCGGATCGGGGGGGGAGCTGTTTTTT,TRBV2,-,-,TRBJ2-2
CASSEADRGTEAFF,TGTGCCAGCAGTGAAGCCGACAGGGGCACTGAAGCTTTCTTT,TRBV2,TRBD1,-,TRBJ1-1
CASSHYDGDTEAFF,TGCGCCAGCAGCCACTATGACGGAGACACTGAAGCTTTCTTT,TRBV5-1,-,-,TRBJ1-1
CASSLVQSYNEQFF,TGTGCCAGCAGCTTGGTACAGAGTTACAATGAGCAGTTCTTC,TRBV5-6,-,-,TRBJ2-1
CASSDTVSQPQHF,TGTGCCAGCAGTGATACAGTAAGTCAGCCCCAGCATTTT,TRBV6-1,-,-,TRBJ1-5
CASSIRGETQYF,TGTGCCAGTAGTATCCGCGGAGAGACCCAGTACTTC,TRBV19,-,-,TRBJ2-5